The TCR beta chain under discussion was sequenced for a study of identical twins. Study-wide results and limits: Beta out-of-frame twin sharing showed a weaker excess. The conclusions drew on cross-sectional statistical analysis instead of tracking the same donors. Memory repertoires lacked the insertion deficit that abundant cord blood beta clonotypes showed.

The germline V gene encodes CDR1 DFQATT and CDR2 SNEGSKA (reference sequence). The CDR3 has 12 residues. The V and J ends lost 1 base and 5 bases respectively, with 6 bases between them. TCRdb reprocessed the 5' RACE reads with MiXCR, giving one entry per CDR3 protein. The repertoire consists of hundreds of thousands of distinct CDR3 sequences, with around 6% occurring once and the leading ten covering around 2%. On this clonotype itself: The target antigen is unknown.

The chain couples TRBV20-1 to TRBJ1-5; no clear D. The source of this sequence is a man aged 18 to 35 in good health. Source material: naive T cells sorted from blood. The CDR3 DNA is TGCAGTGCTAGAGCCCTTGATCAGCCCCAGCATTTT. Translated: CSARALDQPQHF.